The text below deals with one T cell receptor beta chain. V was shortened by 1 base and J by 3 bases, with 12 bases between the two germline ends. The CDR3 is 15 amino acids. Germline V gives CDR1 WSHSY, CDR2 SAAADI. This sample is part of a study of blood T cells in healthy people across ages. With a J-beta primer mix and a sample-barcoded 5' primer, a second PCR ran about 6 to 11 cycles. TCRdb analysed the 5' RACE reads with MiXCR anew, one entry per CDR3 protein. The sample lists about 1,400,000 distinct CDR3 sequences; about 40% were seen once. The receptor was isolated from a woman younger than 30 in good health. The chain recombines TRBV10-2 with TRBJ1-2; TRBD1 is a possible D gene (5 bases). Specimen: blood. CDR3 DNA: TGCGCCAGCAGTGAGTATGCCAGGGCTCACTATGGCTACACCTTC. Translating gives CASSEYARAHYGYTF.